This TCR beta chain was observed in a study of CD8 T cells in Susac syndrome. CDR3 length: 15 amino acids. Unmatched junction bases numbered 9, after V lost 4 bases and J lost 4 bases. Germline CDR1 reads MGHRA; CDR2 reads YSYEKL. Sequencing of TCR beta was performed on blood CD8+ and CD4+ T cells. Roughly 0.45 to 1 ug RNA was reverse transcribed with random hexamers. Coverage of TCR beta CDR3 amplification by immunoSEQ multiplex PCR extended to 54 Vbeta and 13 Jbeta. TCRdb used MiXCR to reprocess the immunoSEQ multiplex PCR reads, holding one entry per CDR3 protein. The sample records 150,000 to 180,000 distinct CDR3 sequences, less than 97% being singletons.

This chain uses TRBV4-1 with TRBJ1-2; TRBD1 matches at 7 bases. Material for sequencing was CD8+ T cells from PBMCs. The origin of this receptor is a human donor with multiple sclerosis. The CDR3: CASSLTLGQSYGYTF. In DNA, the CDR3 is TGCGCCAGCAGCCTTACCCTGGGACAGTCCTATGGCTACACCTTC.